These 20 T cell receptor beta chains were sequenced from one sample in a study of T cells in Graves' hyperthyroidism and ophthalmopathy. RNA transcripts were the template for amplifying TCR beta CDR3 regions. The primer set for the first-round RT-PCR of the TCR CDR3 was HTBI. One entry per CDR3 protein, called by TCRdb with MiXCR from the multiplex PCR reads. The table includes around 350,000 distinct CDR3 sequences, roughly 19% detected once. Sequenced sample: blood. All receptors derive from a woman in her late teens or twenties with Graves' hyperthyroidism.

This clonotype was picked up a small number of times. The CDR3 region is CASRPGGRNPRDTGELFF. CDR3 sequence (DNA): TGTGCCAGCAGACCTGGGGGTCGCAATCCCCGCGACACCGGGGAGCTGTTTTTT. The genes are TRBV6-2 or TRBV6-3 and TRBJ2-2; D could derive from TRBD1 or TRBD2 (5 bases each). Trimming took off 6 bases at V and 3 bases at J, with 23 bases between the two ends. The CDR3 contains 18 residues. CDR1 is MNHEY, CDR2 SVGEGT, per germline.

This clonotype was recorded at least ten times. The chain uses TRBV24-1 and TRBJ2-5; D not certain. The V gene's germline CDR1 is KGHDR and CDR2 SFDVKD. Trimming removed 1 base at V and 5 bases at J, with 13 bases between. The CDR3 has 15 residues. The CDR3: CATSDFAAGLETQYF. The CDR3 region has the DNA TGTGCCACCAGTGATTTTGCCGCCGGGTTGGAGACCCAGTACTTC.

This clonotype was observed many times. The gene calls are TRBV12-3 or TRBV12-4 and TRBJ1-1; the D is unclear. V was clipped by 4 bases and J by 5 bases, with 14 bases between them. CDR3 length: 14 amino acids. This CDR3 is CASSSSYSGTEAFF. CDR3 coding DNA: TGTGCCAGCAGTTCATCTTATTCGGGGACTGAAGCTTTCTTT.

This clonotype occurred many times. The CDR3 loop reads CAISGTGYSGYTF. The CDR3 nucleotides read TGTGCCATCAGTGGGACAGGGTACAGTGGCTACACCTTC. This chain joins TRBV10-3 and TRBJ1-2; 8 nucleotides match TRBD1. The J segment lost 7 bases and the V segment lost 4 bases, leaving 5 bases of the junction unmatched. This CDR3 is built from 13 residues. From germline, CDR1 is ENHRY and CDR2 SYGVKD.

This clonotype was seen repeatedly, ten times or more. The chain combines TRBV27 with TRBJ2-7; 8 bases match TRBD2. Germline CDR1 and CDR2: MNHEY and SMNVEV (reference sequence). This CDR3 has 15 amino acids. The V gene end was trimmed by 3 bases and the J gene end by 0 bases; junction bases not matched to a gene: 4. CDR3 sequence (DNA): TGTGCCAGCAGTTTGTATAGCGGGACCTCCTACGAGCAGTACTTC. Translation gives CASSLYSGTSYEQYF.

This clonotype came up many times. This sequence joins TRBV9 and TRBJ2-5; tentative D call: TRBD2 (7 bases). In germline, CDR1 is SGDLS, CDR2 YYNGEE. The V end was cut by 0 bases, the J end by 5 bases, with 11 bases between. CDR3 size: 14 residues. The CDR3 sequence: CASSVGRGGETQYF. In DNA, the CDR3 is TGTGCCAGCAGCGTAGGGAGGGGGGGTGAGACCCAGTACTTC.

V and J are TRBV6-1 and TRBJ2-1; the D is unclear. Trimming took 8 bases from V and 5 from J, leaving 10 bases between them. Germline-derived CDR1 and CDR2 are MNHNS and SASEGT. The CDR3 has 12 amino acids. As DNA, the CDR3 is TGTGCCAGCTTGAGGTCAGACAATGAGCAGTTCTTC. Protein product: CASLRSDNEQFF.

V gene TRBV20-1 combines with J gene TRBJ2-7; 10 bases are shared with TRBD2. Germline CDR1 DFQATT, CDR2 SNEGSKA (reference sequence). The CDR3 contains 14 residues. J lost 0 bases, V lost 2 bases, and 1 base had no gene match. The CDR3 DNA is TGCAGTGCTAGACAGCGGGGGGGCTCCTACGAGCAGTACTTC. As protein: CSARQRGGSYEQYF.

This clonotype was observed a handful of times. This rearrangement joins TRBV18 to TRBJ1-1, with D perhaps matching TRBD1 (6 bases). This CDR3 spans 14 amino acids. CDR1 is KGHSH and CDR2 is LQKENI in the germline V gene. Trimming cost V 3 bases and J 5 bases, with 13 bases left between them. CDR3 nucleotides: TGTGCCAGCTCACCTGGGGGGCCGGGGACTGAAGCTTTCTTT. Protein: CASSPGGPGTEAFF. Drawing the rest from reference TRBV18 and TRBJ1-1, the complete variable domain is NAGVMQNPRHLVRRRGQEARLRCSPMKGHSHVYWYRQLPEEGLKFMVYLQKENIIDESGMPKERFSAEFPKEGPSILRIQQVVRGDSAAYFCASSPGGPGTEAFFGQGTRLTVV.

At least ten counts were recorded for this clonotype. V is TRBV20-1 and J is TRBJ1-5; unclear D gene. Germline lookup yields CDR1 DFQATT and CDR2 SNEGSKA (reference sequence). V lost 3 bases to trimming and J lost 7 bases, with 13 bases between them. The CDR3 extends over 13 amino acids. The chain's CDR3 is CSARVAVQQPQHF. CDR3 coding DNA: TGCAGTGCTAGGGTGGCGGTCCAGCAGCCCCAGCATTTT.

This clonotype was recorded at least ten times. The chain links TRBV12-3 or TRBV12-4 to TRBJ1-1; TRBD1 aligns across 10 bases. The ends lost 7 bases at V and 4 bases at J; junction bases unmatched: 6. The CDR3 is 14 residues long. DNA of the CDR3: TGTGCCAGCAATCGACAGGGGGCGGGCACTGAAGCTTTCTTT. The encoded protein is CASNRQGAGTEAFF.

This clonotype was detected ten times or more. In nucleotides, the CDR3 is TGTGCCAGCAGTTACTCGACCAGGACAGGGTGGGAGACCCAGTACTTC. This codes for CASSYSTRTGWETQYF. The chain joins TRBV6-5 to TRBJ2-5; 8 bases agree with TRBD1. V lost 0 bases, J lost 5 bases, and 8 bases stayed unmatched. The CDR3 is 16 residues long. Germline assignment: CDR1 MNHEY and CDR2 SVGAGI.

There are many counts of this clonotype. V is TRBV5-4 and J is TRBJ2-6; D assignment may be TRBD1 or TRBD2 (5 bases each). V was trimmed by 0 bases and J by 5 bases, leaving 18 bases between them. From germline, CDR1 is SGHNT and CDR2 YYREEE (reference sequence). The CDR3 runs to 18 residues. The CDR3 DNA sequence: TGTGCCAGCAGCTTGGAAGTTGTCGGGGCAGGGAGGGCCAACGTCCTGACTTTC. Translating gives CASSLEVVGAGRANVLTF.

The sample holds one count of this clonotype. A much larger clone is a single base away; this may be a read error. The final CDR3 position lacks the conserved phenylalanine or tryptophan, pointing to a likely read error. The genes are TRBV5-1 and TRBJ1-1, with 8 bases that match TRBD1. V shed 4 bases, J shed 4 bases, and the junction held 6 bases outside the gene matches. There are 14 residues in the CDR3. Germline-derived CDR1 and CDR2 are SGHRS and YFSETQ. CDR3 DNA sequence: TGCGCCAGCAGCCAGGGGGCAGGGAGCACTGAAGCTTTCTTG. Translation: CASSQGAGSTEAFL.

This clonotype showed up many times. The chain couples TRBV7-9 to TRBJ1-1, with D unclear. CDR3 length equals 13 residues. CDR1 is SEHNR, CDR2 FQNEAQ, per germline (reference sequence). Trimming took 5 bases from V and 1 from J, leaving 8 bases between them. CDR3 region: CASSVDSNTEAFF. DNA for the CDR3: TGTGCCAGCAGCGTCGATTCGAACACTGAAGCTTTCTTT.

This clonotype has a count of ten or more. This chain links TRBV5-1 with TRBJ2-5; the D gene is possibly TRBD1 (5 bases). The CDR3 spans 15 residues. V lost 5 bases, J lost 1 base, and 15 bases lay in between. Germline V gives CDR1 SGHRS, CDR2 YFSETQ. CDR3 region: CASRTAPGRQETQYF. Written as DNA, the CDR3 is TGCGCCAGCAGGACCGCTCCAGGGCGCCAAGAGACCCAGTACTTC.

V gene TRBV20-1 combines with J gene TRBJ1-2; 11 bases fit TRBD1. Trimming removed 3 bases from V and 4 bases from J; junction bases left unmatched: 7. This CDR3 comprises 15 residues. Germline lookup yields CDR1 DFQATT and CDR2 SNEGSKA (reference sequence). The CDR3 region is CSARTGQGATYGYTF. The DNA for the CDR3 is TGCAGTGCTAGGACCGGACAGGGGGCGACCTATGGCTACACCTTC.

In its sample, this clonotype was seen many times. V usage is TRBV15 and J usage is TRBJ2-5, with D perhaps TRBD2 (5 bases). V gave up 5 bases and J gave up 2 bases, with 9 bases separating them. The V gene's germline CDR1 is LNHNV and CDR2 YYDKDF (reference sequence). The CDR3 extends over 13 amino acids. In nucleotides, the CDR3 is TGTGCCACCAGCCGAGGGAAACAAGAGACCCAGTACTTC. Amino acid sequence: CATSRGKQETQYF.

This clonotype came up a few times. The V call is TRBV5-1, the J call TRBJ1-5; unclear D gene. V was shortened by 2 bases and J by 0 bases, with 9 bases between the two germline ends. This CDR3 spans 15 amino acids. Germline V gene sequence: CDR1 SGHRS, CDR2 YFSETQ. CDR3 region: CASSFPFDSNQPQHF. CDR3 DNA: TGCGCCAGCAGCTTCCCATTTGATAGCAATCAGCCCCAGCATTTT.

This clonotype appeared a few times. The gene calls are TRBV5-6 and TRBJ1-1; the D is unclear. V shed 3 bases and J shed 1 base, with 13 bases lying between them. The CDR3 is 15 amino acids. Germline V lookup: CDR1 SGHDT, CDR2 YYEEEE. The CDR3 loop reads CASSSVVRPNTEAFF. CDR3 DNA sequence: TGTGCCAGCAGCTCCGTTGTGAGACCGAACACTGAAGCTTTCTTT. Drawing the rest from reference TRBV5-6 and TRBJ1-1, the complete variable domain is DAGVTQSPTHLIKTRGQQVTLRCSPKSGHDTVSWYQQALGQGPQFIFQYYEEEERQRGNFPDRFSGHQFPNYSSELNVNALLLGDSALYLCASSSVVRPNTEAFFGQGTRLTVV.